This T cell receptor beta chain was documented in a study of blood T cell repertoires in COVID-19. Germline assignment: CDR1 MGHDK and CDR2 SYGVNS. V was clipped by 5 bases and J by 1 base; unmatched bases: 5. The CDR3 extends over 15 amino acids. Produced via immunoSEQ multiplex PCR; TCRdb's table is partial and in-frame only. Altogether some 140,000 clones are present, around 79% being singletons, with the ten largest covering around 5%. The receptor was derived from a woman aged 70 to 79 with COVID-19, enrolled during active disease. Sequenced material: peripheral blood. V is TRBV25-1 and J is TRBJ1-1; 9 positions agree with TRBD1. The CDR3 sequence is CASSSPGQGNTEAFF. CDR3 DNA: TGTGCCAGCAGTTCACCGGGACAGGGGAACACTGAAGCTTTCTTT.